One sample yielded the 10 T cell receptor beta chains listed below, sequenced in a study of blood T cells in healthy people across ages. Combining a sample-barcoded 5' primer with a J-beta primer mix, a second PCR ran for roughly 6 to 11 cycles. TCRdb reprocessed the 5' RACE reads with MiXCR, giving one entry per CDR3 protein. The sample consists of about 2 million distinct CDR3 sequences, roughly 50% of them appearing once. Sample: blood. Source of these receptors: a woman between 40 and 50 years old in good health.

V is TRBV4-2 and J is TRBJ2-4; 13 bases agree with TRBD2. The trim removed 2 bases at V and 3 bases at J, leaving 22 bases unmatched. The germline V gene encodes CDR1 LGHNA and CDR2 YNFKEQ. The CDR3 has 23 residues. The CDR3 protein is CASSQPNRASLAGGPWDKNIQYF. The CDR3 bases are TGTGCCAGCAGCCAACCCAACAGGGCCTCACTAGCGGGGGGGCCTTGGGACAAAAACATTCAGTACTTC.

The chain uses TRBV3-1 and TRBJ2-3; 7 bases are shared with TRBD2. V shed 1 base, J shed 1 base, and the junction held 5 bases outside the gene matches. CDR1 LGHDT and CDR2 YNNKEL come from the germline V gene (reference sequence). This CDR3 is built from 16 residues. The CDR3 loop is CASSQAPGGRTDTQYF. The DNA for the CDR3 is TGTGCCAGCAGCCAAGCTCCGGGGGGACGCACAGATACGCAGTATTTT.

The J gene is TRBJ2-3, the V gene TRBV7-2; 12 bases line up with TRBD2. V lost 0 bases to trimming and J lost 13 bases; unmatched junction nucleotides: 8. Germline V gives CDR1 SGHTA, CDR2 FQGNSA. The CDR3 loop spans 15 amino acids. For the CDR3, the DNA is TGTGCCAGCAGCTTAGCTAGGACTAGCGGGGAATGGGAGTATTTT. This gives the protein CASSLARTSGEWEYF.

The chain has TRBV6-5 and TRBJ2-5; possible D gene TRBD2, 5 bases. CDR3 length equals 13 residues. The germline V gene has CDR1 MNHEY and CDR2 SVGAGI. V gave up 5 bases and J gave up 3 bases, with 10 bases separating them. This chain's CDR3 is CASSGSGKETQYF. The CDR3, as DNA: TGTGCCAGCAGTGGATCGGGAAAAGAGACCCAGTACTTC.

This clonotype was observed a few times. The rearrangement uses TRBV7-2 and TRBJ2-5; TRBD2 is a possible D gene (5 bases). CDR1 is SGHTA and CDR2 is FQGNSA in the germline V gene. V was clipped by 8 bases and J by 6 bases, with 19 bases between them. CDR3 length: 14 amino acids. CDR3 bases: TGTGCCAGCGGCCTGACGGGGTTGCGAAAGACCCAGTACTTC. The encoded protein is CASGLTGLRKTQYF.

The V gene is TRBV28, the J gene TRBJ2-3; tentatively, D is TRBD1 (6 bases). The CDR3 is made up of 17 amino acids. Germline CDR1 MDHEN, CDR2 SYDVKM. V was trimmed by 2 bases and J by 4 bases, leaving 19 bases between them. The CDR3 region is CASSLGLGARGADTQYF. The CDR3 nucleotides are TGTGCCAGCAGTTTAGGACTGGGGGCGCGTGGGGCAGATACGCAGTATTTT.

The CDR3 nucleotides read TGCGCCAGCAGCCAAGGGGCCGGCGGACAGGAGCGCTCTGGGGCCAACGTCCTGACTTTC. This gives the protein CASSQGAGGQERSGANVLTF. V usage is TRBV4-3 and J usage is TRBJ2-6, with 7 positions matching TRBD1. The V segment lost 1 base and the J segment 0 bases; nucleotides outside the gene matches: 12. This CDR3 spans 20 amino acids. Germline V gene lookup returns CDR1 LGHNA and CDR2 YSLEER.

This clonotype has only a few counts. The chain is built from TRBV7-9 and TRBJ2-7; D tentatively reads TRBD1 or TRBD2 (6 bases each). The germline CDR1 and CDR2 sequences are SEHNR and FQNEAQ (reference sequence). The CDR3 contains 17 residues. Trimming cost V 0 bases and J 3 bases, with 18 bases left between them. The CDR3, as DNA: TGTGCCAGCAGCTTAGCGGGACGGGGGCCCTCCATCTACGAGCAGTACTTC. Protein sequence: CASSLAGRGPSIYEQYF.

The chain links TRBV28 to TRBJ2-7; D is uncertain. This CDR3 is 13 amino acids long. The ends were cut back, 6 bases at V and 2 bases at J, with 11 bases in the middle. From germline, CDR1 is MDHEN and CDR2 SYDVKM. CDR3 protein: CASSIGRPYEQYF. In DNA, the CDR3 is TGTGCCAGCAGCATAGGACGGCCCTACGAGCAGTACTTC.

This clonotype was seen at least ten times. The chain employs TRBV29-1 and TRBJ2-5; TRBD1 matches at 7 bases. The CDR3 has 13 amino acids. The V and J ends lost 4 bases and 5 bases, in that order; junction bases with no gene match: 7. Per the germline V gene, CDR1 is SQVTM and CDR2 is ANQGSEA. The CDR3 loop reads CSVARQGGETQYF. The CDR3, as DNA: TGCAGCGTTGCAAGACAGGGTGGGGAGACCCAGTACTTC.